The T cell receptor (beta chain) described here comes from a study of blood T cells in healthy people across ages. PCR was performed a second time for roughly 7 to 11 cycles using a sample-barcoded 5' primer and a J-beta primer mix. MiXCR, run by TCRdb on the 5' RACE reads, gives a single entry per CDR3 protein. The data contain almost 1 million distinct CDR3 sequences, 45% to 60% of them singletons. CDR3 size: 15 residues. The J segment lost 7 bases and the V segment lost 0 bases, leaving 6 bases of the junction unmatched. Germline assignment: CDR1 MNHNS and CDR2 SASEGT. This rearrangement joins TRBV6-1 to TRBJ2-1; 7 bases agree with TRBD2. The sequencing sample was made of blood. This sequence was found in a woman in her fifties or sixties in good health. The CDR3 bases are TGTGCCAGCAGTGAAGCGGAAGCGGGAAATAATGAGCAGTTCTTC. Translating gives CASSEAEAGNNEQFF.